These T cell receptor beta chains were read from a single sample in a study of T-cell memory formation after mild COVID-19. TCRdb ran MiXCR on the 5' RACE reads and lists one entry per CDR3 protein. The data hold roughly 310,000 distinct CDR3 sequences, with 15% to 20% observed a single time. Sequenced: PBMCs or a T cell subset sorted from them (not recorded which). The receptor set was obtained from a man aged 18 to 35 who had mild COVID-19 (a few samples of this study predate the infection). Cell type and time point are not known. Both conserved end residues are part of each CDR3. D genes are given only for firm matches. Clone size, where shown, is once, few, many, or a class for clones that have expanded.

D	V	size	J	length	DNA	CDR3
TRBD1	TRBV5-1	few	TRBJ2-3	15	TGCGCCAGCAGAGTTTGGACAGGAGGCACAGATACGCAGTATTTT	CASRVWTGGTDTQYF
NA	TRBV5-1	NA	TRBJ1-2	15	TGCGCCAGCAGCCCCGATGCTTGGACAGAGAATGGCTACACCTTC	CASSPDAWTENGYTF
TRBD2	TRBV20-1	NA	TRBJ2-5	15	TGCAGTGCTACCGGACTAGCGGGAGTTCAAGAGACCCAGTACTTC	CSATGLAGVQETQYF
TRBD1	TRBV12-3/TRBV12-4	few	TRBJ1-5	15	TGTGCCAGCAGTCGCCAGGGGGCAGACGATCAGCCCCAGCATTTT	CASSRQGADDQPQHF
NA	TRBV7-9	many	TRBJ2-1	17	TGTGCCAGCAGCTCCACTTCAAGCTCTCTCTATTACAATGAGCAGTTCTTC	CASSSTSSSLYYNEQFF
NA	TRBV4-2	few	TRBJ1-1	16	TGTGCCAGCAGCCCCCGCTTTGACAGCACGAACACTGAAGCTTTCTTT	CASSPRFDSTNTEAFF
NA	TRBV7-9	NA	TRBJ1-3	12	TGTGCCAGCAAGGGTGTTACGGACACCATATATTTT	CASKGVTDTIYF
TRBD1	TRBV12-3/TRBV12-4	NA	TRBJ1-6	16	TGTGCCAGCAGTTTAGGACAGGGGGTGGGTAATTCACCCCTCCACTTT	CASSLGQGVGNSPLHF
TRBD1	TRBV6-1	few	TRBJ1-2	13	TGTGCCAGCAGTGAACAGGGGGCGGGTGGCTACACCTTC	CASSEQGAGGYTF
NA	TRBV18	NA	TRBJ2-5	13	TGTGCCAGCTCACCACAGGGAGGTGAGACCCAGTACTTC	CASSPQGGETQYF
NA	TRBV2	NA	TRBJ2-5	14	TGTGCCAGCAATTTCAGGGTCGGGCCAGAGACCCAGTACTTC	CASNFRVGPETQYF
NA	TRBV11-2	few	TRBJ1-2	14	TGTGCCAGCAGTCTTTCGGACATACTCTATGGCTACACCTTC	CASSLSDILYGYTF
NA	TRBV5-1	many	TRBJ2-4	13	TGCGCCAGCAGCTTGGGTTGGGGAAACATTCAGTACTTC	CASSLGWGNIQYF
TRBD1	TRBV6-5	few	TRBJ1-5	15	TGTGCCAGCAGCCGGACAGGGTGGGACAATCAGCCCCAGCATTTT	CASSRTGWDNQPQHF
TRBD1	TRBV4-1	few	TRBJ1-1	15	TGCGCCAGCAGCCAAGTGGGCAGGGGGCAAACTGAAGCTTTCTTT	CASSQVGRGQTEAFF
NA	TRBV4-1	few	TRBJ1-6	14	TGCGCCAGCAGCCAAGAATGGGGAAATTCACCCCTCCACTTT	CASSQEWGNSPLHF